This T cell receptor (beta chain) was sequenced during a study of blood T cell repertoires in COVID-19. Profiling relied on immunoSEQ multiplex PCR, and the TCRdb table lists in-frame clones only, not all of them. The sample includes 45,000 to 70,000 clones, 70% to 90% of them seen just once. The CDR3 loop spans 13 amino acids. Germline V gene data show CDR1 as MGHDK and CDR2 as SYGVNS. The ends were cut back, 8 bases at V and 6 bases at J, with 11 bases in the middle. Sequencing was performed on peripheral blood. This TCR was sampled from a man aged 55 to 70 with acute or convalescent COVID-19. The chain uses TRBV25-1 and TRBJ1-6; possible D gene TRBD1, 5 bases. For the CDR3, the DNA is TGTGCCAGCGGCTGGCAGGGTAATTCACCCCTCCACTTT. Amino acid sequence: CASGWQGNSPLHF.